This T cell receptor (beta chain) was documented in a study of cytomegalovirus exposure and HLA in healthy donors (dated by TCRdb to the late 2010s). A note on the overall study: In an earlier analysis of under 600 of the donors, 276 Gb of sequence data and 120 million or so unique TCR beta sequences from about 179 million T cells were reported. To predict cytomegalovirus infection status, the study brought together high-throughput TCR immunosequencing, statistical association of individual TCRs with disease status, and machine learning. An early release covering around 630 HLA-typed donors comprised approximately 300 gigabases of sequencing data and 65 million to 100 million unique TCR sequences. Using immunosequencing, the study profiled T cell repertoires from around 680 subjects and related those repertoires to cytomegalovirus serostatus. Four or five DR-DQ haplotypes were treated as single units for association and clustering because of strong linkage in the cohort. The study aimed to test whether signatures of past pathogen exposure could be identified by cataloging public T cell receptors. A separate validation cohort of about 110 different subjects was used in addition to the roughly 640-subject first cohort. Rather than drawing on any new phenotypic data, the later analysis identified candidate immune exposures from TCR beta sequences and the way those sequences occurred across donors. Among some 410 genotyped donors of the cohort, an average of approximately 240,000 unique TCR beta nucleotide sequences were sequenced per donor, roughly 20% of them non-productive. The genetic ancestry cluster associated with self-reported Caucasian donors included 80% to 90% of the roughly 360 genotyped donors. The number of typed donors differed by locus: roughly 620-630 for A, B, C, DRB1 and DQB1; 522 for DQA1; approximately 610 for DPA1; and 450 to 480 for DPB1. In an earlier analysis of 587 of the donors, high-throughput TCR beta sequencing was used to judge whether each TCR beta V gene segment behaved as functional or pseudogenic. Donor age, sex, ethnicity and CMV serostatus were compiled alongside the repertoire data. In a later genetic analysis, genome-wide SNP genotypes for about three fifths of the 666 donors were used, and that subset was treated as a discovery cohort. Both class I and class II loci were covered by HLA typing, at four-digit resolution. All discovery cohort repertoires had been generated on a single sequencing platform. A later analysis re-analyzed previously published TCR beta repertoires from several hundred donors and added high-resolution HLA genotyping to study TCR occurrence patterns. Overall study results and their limits: An earlier analysis of approximately 530 of the donors showed that most TCR beta V segments appeared in productive rearrangements either about 87% or about 30% of the time, which broadly matched IMGT annotations. A further reported finding was that TCR beta sequences accurately predicted the HLA-A and HLA-B alleles for most subjects in the first cohort. While some public TCRs were present in many individuals, most TCR sequences turned up only very rarely across donors. A later analysis found that HLA-associated TCR beta chains were more clonally expanded and had lower generation probabilities than equally common non-associated chains. Roughly 17 rarely observed V segments, including chromosome 9 orphons, were excluded from the earlier analysis of about 610 of the donors because counts were too low. Immune exposure information for the cohort was limited to CMV serostatus. In a later analysis, TCR association rates were found to vary across HLA loci, with the most associated TCRs seen for DRB1 alleles and the fewest for HLA-C alleles. A later genetic analysis associated a missense DCLRE1C variant with V-gene and J-gene trimming of TCR beta chains, and an independent cohort replicated the association. Some IMGT-functional V segments, including TRBV6-2 and TRBV6-3, could not be distinguished by the 87-base-pair reads and were therefore excluded. HLA typing was unavailable for some donors at each locus, so association tests used only the typed subset. In vitro tests confirmed that a few of the cytomegalovirus-associated TCR beta chains recognize cytomegalovirus antigens. According to a later genetic analysis, donors in an Asian-associated ancestry cluster had fewer N-insertions in productive TCRs than the approximately 670-donor mean. Cytomegalovirus status was reported to be diagnosed by the classifier with high specificity and sensitivity in both the original and validation cohorts. In a later analysis, several top co-occurrence clusters were reported to appear linked to parvovirus B19, influenza, CMV and Epstein-Barr virus. According to the authors, the approach could potentially be generalized to other disease states and immunological phenotypes. In a later analysis, over 15,000 TCR beta sequences were associated with specific HLA alleles at a false discovery rate of 0.05. A cluster of highly shared sequence variants was judged likely to represent a technical artifact of the sequencing pipeline. Linkage disequilibrium might explain the correlated functional status among segregating V segments, but an unknown experimental factor could not be excluded. This cohort had only TCR beta chains sequenced, and the lack of alpha or paired-chain data limited which features could be detected. Presence/absence analyses assumed roughly uniform sequencing depth across donors, an assumption that may not hold. A later analysis found that most CMV-associated TCR beta chains appeared HLA-restricted, with HLA associations seemingly driven largely by CMV exposure. The study gave a list of under 200 TCR beta chains associated with cytomegalovirus. When HLA alleles, especially DR and DQ, strongly co-occurred, attributing TCR associations to individual alleles was difficult.

The cohort comprised fewer than 750 healthy bone marrow donors. All cohort members were sampled while nominally healthy, although unrecorded immune exposures were likely present. The donor was CMV seronegative and was included in the group of under 450 seronegative cohort members. Each donor provided a peripheral blood sample, and peripheral blood mononuclear cells were used for TCR beta sequencing. The Qiagen DNeasy Blood Extraction Kit was used to extract genomic DNA from the blood cell samples. From the cysteine through the phenylalanine, the CDR3 covers 14 amino acids. Solely the CDR3 DNA is kept, with 42 bases framed from the first base. V is cut by 6 bases and J by 0 bases, and the space between the germline ends is 13 bases. Looking up the germline V gene yields CDR1 SGHRS and CDR2 YFSETQ. Libraries were built with the immunoSEQ multiplex PCR assay. For the multiplex PCR, a mixture combining 60 forward primers for TCR Vbeta segments and 13 reverse primers for TCR Jbeta segments was used. The CDR3 region of rearranged TCR beta genes was amplified from genomic DNA by a multiplex PCR assay. On the Illumina HiSeq System, the amplified TCR beta libraries were sequenced as 87-base-pair reads. The study's own analysis went as follows. In a later analysis, tens of millions of unique TCR beta chains were counted across the roughly 670 repertoires, and roughly 11 million of these chains were shared by at least two donors. Raw reads were error-corrected and collapsed into unique sequences with a nearest-neighbor algorithm that merged closely related sequences to remove PCR and sequencing errors. CDR3 sequences were aligned to IMGT reference sequences to assign V, D and J gene segments. Each retained sequence needed at least a six-nucleotide match to both a V gene segment and a J gene segment. Rearrangements were classified as productive when the CDR3 lacked stop codons and remained in frame with V and J, and all other rearrangements were classified as non-productive. CDR3 was defined according to IMGT convention as the region running from the second conserved V-encoded cysteine to the conserved J-encoded phenylalanine. In an earlier analysis of more than 550 of the donors, sequences lacking an unambiguous match to a single V gene segment were excluded. An earlier analysis of several hundred of the donors called V segments functional above 56.7% productive rearrangements and segregating when the between-donor standard deviation exceeded 5%. A statistical classification framework was built to diagnose cytomegalovirus status from the catalog of TCR beta chain sequences. In a later analysis, TCR nucleotide sequences were compared against IMGT/GENE-DB human TR gene sequences so that V and J genes could be assigned. A later analysis assigned CDR3 sequences and most-parsimonious VDJ recombination scenarios with the TCRdist pipeline. In a later analysis, each TCR beta chain was defined by its CDR3 amino acid sequence together with its V-gene family, and reads lacking a unique V-gene family were excluded. As a way to deal with suspected cross-contamination and a sequencing artifact, a later analysis dropped 450 to 700 nucleotide sequences that were highly shared and had low generation probability. A later analysis calculated a clonal expansion index for each public chain from normalized within-repertoire ranks of inferred template counts. A later analysis computed generation probabilities with a VDJ recombination model fitted to out-of-frame rearrangements, and checked the results against IGoR. Hypergeometric tests were used in a later analysis to score TCR-TCR, TCR-HLA and TCR-CMV co-occurrence, with a repertoire-size bias correction applied to the TCR pairs. In a later analysis, false discovery rates were estimated by permuting HLA or CMV assignments 20 times. In a later analysis, co-occurring TCRs were grouped using DBSCAN, and TCRdist sequence similarity was added for clustering within HLA-allele-positive subsets. Co-occurrence clustering excluded repertoires with fewer than 30,000 or more than 120,000 public chains, plus five with anomalous nucleotide sharing. The table comes from immuneACCESS by way of TCRdb, which keeps in-frame sequences with V and J called. Part of the clones is missing from these tables; in studies checked, under half for an unresolved V gene and the rest for unknown reasons. The DNA gave D and trimming, while V, J and clone size come from that table. The table for this sample records about 200,000 clones. The biggest ten clones account for 6.5% of the sample.

On this clone: Its specific antigen is unknown.

The rearranged chain carries TRBV5-1 and TRBJ2-7, with a tentative D gene TRBD1 over 7 matching bases. This clonotype was obtained from a man under 40 in good health and CMV-seronegative. Sequenced input: PBMCs. The CDR3 is CASTPRGDSYEQYF. The sequence in DNA is TGCGCCAGCACTCCCAGGGGGGACTCCTACGAGCAGTACTTC.